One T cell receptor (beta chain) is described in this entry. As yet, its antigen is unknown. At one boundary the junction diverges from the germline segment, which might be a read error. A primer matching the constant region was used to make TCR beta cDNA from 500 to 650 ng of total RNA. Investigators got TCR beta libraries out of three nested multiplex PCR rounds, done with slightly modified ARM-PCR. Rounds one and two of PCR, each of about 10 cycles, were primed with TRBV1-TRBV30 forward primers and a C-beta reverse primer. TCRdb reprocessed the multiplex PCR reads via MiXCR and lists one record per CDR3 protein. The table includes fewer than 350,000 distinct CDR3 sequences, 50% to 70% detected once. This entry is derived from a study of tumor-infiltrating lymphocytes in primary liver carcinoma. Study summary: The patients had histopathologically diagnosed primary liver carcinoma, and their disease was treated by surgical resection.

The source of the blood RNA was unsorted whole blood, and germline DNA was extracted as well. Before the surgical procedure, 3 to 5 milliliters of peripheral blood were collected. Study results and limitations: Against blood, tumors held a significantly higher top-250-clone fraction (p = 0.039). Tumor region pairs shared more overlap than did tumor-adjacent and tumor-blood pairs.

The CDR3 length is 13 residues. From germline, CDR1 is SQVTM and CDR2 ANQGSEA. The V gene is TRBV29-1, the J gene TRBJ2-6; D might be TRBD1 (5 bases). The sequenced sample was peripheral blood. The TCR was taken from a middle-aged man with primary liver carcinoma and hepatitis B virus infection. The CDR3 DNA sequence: TGCAGCTCTGCGCCCTCTGGGGCCATCGTCCTGACTTTC. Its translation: CSSAPSGAIVLTF.